The source of this T cell receptor beta chain is a study of T cells in Graves' hyperthyroidism and ophthalmopathy (dated 2019 in TCRdb). Background on the whole study: Peripheral blood samples were taken at initial diagnosis, before any treatment was given. To identify TCR V-J signatures that set the groups apart, the researchers used a discovery cohort of 100 patients, made up of roughly 40 with Graves' ophthalmopathy and some 58 with stable Graves' hyperthyroidism. An independent validation cohort of fewer than 20 hyperthyroidism patients and more than 15 patients who later progressed to ophthalmopathy tested prospective prediction of ophthalmopathy. The approximately 100 discovery patients were randomly split 7:3 into training and test sets. In over five Graves' hyperthyroidism patients, the study also compared T-cell repertoires from thyroid tissue with T-cell repertoires from blood. After sampling, hyperthyroidism patients received methimazole starting at 30 mg daily, and ophthalmopathy patients received high-dose intravenous methylprednisolone. The paper describes TCR Vbeta CDR3 sequencing of fewer than 150 peripheral blood samples, made up of 43 ophthalmopathy patients, approximately 73 hyperthyroidism patients and some 17 progressor patients.

Stable Graves' hyperthyroidism was defined as the absence of progression to ophthalmopathy over 18 months of follow-up. The hyperthyroidism patients were between 18 and 65 years old and newly diagnosed, with a disease duration of less than 2 months. Patients with uncontrolled infections, other autoimmune diseases, pregnancy or lactation were excluded. Diagnoses were based on clinical symptoms, serum thyroxine and TRAb, thyroid ultrasound and orbital computed tomography. Ficoll-Paque density gradient centrifugation was used to isolate PBMCs from about 9 ml of fresh peripheral blood. Trizol reagent was used to extract total RNA, and RNA quality was then checked on an Agilent 2100 Bioanalyzer. TCR beta CDR3 regions were amplified from RNA transcripts. The first round of RT-PCR for the TCR CDR3 was performed with the HTBI primer set and the Qiagen OneStep RT-PCR kit. A second multiplex PCR round built the libraries, followed by size selection and purification. Sequencing of the libraries was done on an Illumina HiSeq2000 using paired-end 100 bp reads. In the source study's methods: Raw data were processed with SOAPnuke, discarding reads with adapters, uncalled bases, mean Phred below 15, or no exact constant-primer or identifier match. COPE v1.2.5 was used to merge high-quality paired reads, and clonotypes were defined as unique nucleotide sequences. Clonotypes were aligned to IMGT TRBV, TRBD and TRBJ reference segments using MiTCR v1.1. Only V-J combinations with frequency above 0.0001, covering about 99% of repertoires, were analysed. A TCS score was defined as the ratio of F50 (clonal expansion) to E x V (chaos), with BLOSUM62-based TCRdist applied between CDR3 peptides within each V-J. Welch's t-statistics and random forest reduced some 510 V-J features to 13, which were used in a naive Bayes classifier (R e1071). TCRdb trimmed public reads at Q25 via fastp, called clones via MiXCR and kept in-frame beta chains. CDR3 protein duplicates are merged, each entry listing the most common genes and DNA. It is TCRdb's table, rather than the study itself, that gives the V and J calls and clone size. Here the sample has 600,000 to 650,000 distinct CDR3 sequences; roughly 16% occur a single time. The ten largest make up 3.5% to 4% of the sample.

In this sample, this clonotype turned up a few times. No cognate antigen has been identified for it. Qualities for individual bases were not recorded, and no much larger clone is one base off. At the junction V is shortened by 3 bases and J by 1 base, with 10 bases in between. Reading from cysteine to phenylalanine, the CDR3 counts 15 amino acids. Left in the record is the CDR3 DNA by itself, 45 bases read in frame from the first base. CDR1 and CDR2, per the germline V gene, are KGHSH and LQKENI. The full study reports these points: In validation, progression to ophthalmopathy was predicted by the model with 65% to 71% sensitivity and under 85% specificity, a median of approximately 6.5 months before onset. Most expanded thyroid clonotypes (frequency above 0.001) were also detected in blood, suggesting blood repertoires may reflect thyroid immune responses. Sample size was not statistically predetermined, and blinding of investigators to group allocation was not performed. Ophthalmopathy was separated from stable hyperthyroidism by a 13 V-J signature model, with over 85% sensitivity and about 81% specificity obtained in cross-validation and 80%/75% obtained in testing.

The chain employs TRBV18 and TRBJ1-3, with a tentative D gene TRBD1 over 5 matching bases. This sequence was found in a woman aged 25 to 39 with Graves' hyperthyroidism. What was sequenced was blood. The DNA sequence is TGTGCCAGCTCACCCAGAAGGGGTTCTGGAAACACCATATATTTT. The resulting protein is CASSPRRGSGNTIYF.